This T cell receptor (beta chain) was recovered during a study of T cells in Graves' hyperthyroidism and ophthalmopathy. Study summary: Peripheral blood draws took place at initial diagnosis, ahead of any treatment. Study results and limitations: Ophthalmopathy was identified by the model a median about 6.8 months ahead of onset.

What was amplified from RNA transcripts were TCR beta CDR3 regions. The TCR CDR3 first-round RT-PCR relied on the HTBI primer set. TCRdb redid the calling of the multiplex PCR reads with MiXCR, one entry per CDR3 protein. This repertoire shows 690,000 or so distinct CDR3 sequences, approximately 18% found once; its top ten account for 16%. This clonotype was recorded at least ten times. Its antigen is still unknown. Patients showing uncontrolled infection, other autoimmune disease, pregnancy or lactation were ineligible. Using around 10 ml of fresh peripheral blood, PBMCs were prepared. The trim removed 6 bases at V and 2 bases at J, leaving 20 bases unmatched. Germline V gene lookup returns CDR1 LGHDT and CDR2 YNNKEL (reference sequence). The CDR3 is 19 amino acids.

This sequence joins TRBV3-1 and TRBJ2-3; 7 bases map to TRBD2. Material for sequencing was blood. The TCR comes from a woman aged 50 to 60 with Graves' hyperthyroidism that later progressed to Graves' ophthalmopathy. As DNA, the CDR3 is TGTGCCAGCAGTCCCGGGCCCATCCTCCGGCGGGGGATCACAGATACGCAGTATTTT. Translating it yields CASSPGPILRRGITDTQYF.